This T cell receptor beta chain was documented in a study of technical replicates of blood from several donors. Trimming removed 5 bases from V and 3 bases from J, with 16 bases in between. The CDR3 runs to 15 residues. Looked up from germline, CDR1 is SGHAT and CDR2 is FQNNGV. The assay was immunoSEQ multiplex PCR, and TCRdb's table has in-frame clones only and misses some. The profile covers roughly 12,000 clones, with roughly 79% appearing a single time and approximately 14% taken by the ten largest. This clonotype was obtained from a human donor in good health. The V gene is TRBV11-2, the J gene TRBJ2-5, with D possibly matching TRBD2 (6 bases). The sample was PBMCs. The CDR3 bases are TGTGCCAGCAGCCCAGGAGGGGCGGGGAAAGAGACCCAGTACTTC. Amino acids: CASSPGGAGKETQYF.